This T cell receptor (beta chain) originates from a study of memory CD4+ T cells and cytomegalovirus serostatus. Across the study: This sample comes from healthy Belgian adults, under 10 CMV seropositive, around 26 seronegative. Overall study findings and caveats: The CMV-associated TCR signature appears largely within the CD4+ memory repertoire.

Single viable CD3+CD4+CD8-CD45RO+ cells were sorted as the memory CD4+ T cells. Repertoires were generated with immunoSEQ multiplex PCR, while TCRdb's copy carries only in-frame clones and drops some. The sample consists of 50,000 to 60,000 clones, over 60% of them appearing once. With respect to this clone: Antigen specificity is unknown.

The germline V gene has CDR1 SGHDT and CDR2 YYEEEE. The CDR3 covers 15 residues. V was shortened by 3 bases and J by 3 bases, with 13 bases between the two germline ends. This rearrangement joins TRBV5-6 to TRBJ1-5; TRBD1 might be the D (5 bases). Sequencing used memory CD4+ T cells from blood. This clonotype originated in an adult in good health and CMV-seropositive. Here the CDR3 reads CASSWDFGDNQPQHF. CDR3 nucleotides: TGTGCCAGCAGCTGGGACTTCGGGGACAATCAGCCCCAGCATTTT.